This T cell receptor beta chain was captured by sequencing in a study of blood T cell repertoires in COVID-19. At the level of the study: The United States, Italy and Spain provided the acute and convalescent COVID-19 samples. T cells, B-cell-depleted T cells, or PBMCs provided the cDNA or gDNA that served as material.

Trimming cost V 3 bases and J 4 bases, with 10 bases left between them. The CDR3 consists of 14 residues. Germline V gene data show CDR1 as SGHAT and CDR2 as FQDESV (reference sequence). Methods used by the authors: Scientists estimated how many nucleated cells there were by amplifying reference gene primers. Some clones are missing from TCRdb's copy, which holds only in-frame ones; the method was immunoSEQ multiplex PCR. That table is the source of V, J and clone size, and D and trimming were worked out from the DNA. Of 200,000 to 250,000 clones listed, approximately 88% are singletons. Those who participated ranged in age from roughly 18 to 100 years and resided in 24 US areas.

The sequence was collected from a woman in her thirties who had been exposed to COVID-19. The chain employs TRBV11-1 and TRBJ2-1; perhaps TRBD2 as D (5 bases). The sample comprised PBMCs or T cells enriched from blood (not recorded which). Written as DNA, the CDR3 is TGTGCCAGCAGCTTCCCCCGGGGATACAATGAGCAGTTCTTC. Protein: CASSFPRGYNEQFF.